The present entry profiles one TCR beta chain with its context. The germline V gene has CDR1 SGHRS and CDR2 YFSETQ. The CDR3 contains 17 residues. The V gene end was trimmed by 2 bases and the J gene end by 6 bases; junction bases not matched to a gene: 11. These data are taken from a study of T cell responses to AZD1222 COVID-19 vaccine. Repertoires were generated with immunoSEQ multiplex PCR, while TCRdb's copy carries only in-frame clones and drops some. The table lists some 180,000 clones, roughly 91% of them singletons. The sequenced sample was peripheral blood, obtained 28 days after the second AZD1222 dose. The chain joins TRBV5-1 to TRBJ2-2; 9 positions agree with TRBD1. This sequence originates from an adult who received the AZD1222 COVID-19 vaccine. CDR3 DNA sequence: TGCGCCAGCAGCTTTGCCCCTCGGGACAGGGACGCCGGGGAGCTGTTTTTT. Its translation is CASSFAPRDRDAGELFF. Full variable domain (outside the CDR3, taken from reference TRBV5-1 and TRBJ2-2): KAGVTQTPRYLIKTRGQQVTLSCSPISGHRSVSWYQQTPGQGLQFLFEYFSETQRNKGNFPGRFSGRQFSNSRSEMNVSTLELGDSALYLCASSFAPRDRDAGELFFGEGSRLTVL.